The 10 T cell receptor beta chains below come from one sample, sequenced in a study of CD8+ T cells in alopecia areata. Reverse transcribed after extraction, RNA yielded cDNA as the sequencing template. Repertoires were generated with immunoSEQ multiplex PCR, while TCRdb's copy carries only in-frame clones and drops some. The repertoire holds under 9,000 clones, about three quarters seen once, with roughly 2.8% in the top ten. Sorting of CD4+ cells into CD25+CD127- cells was carried out for five patients. The sequenced material came from CD4+ Tregs sorted from blood. Every receptor here comes from a human donor with alopecia areata.

This chain joins TRBV27 and TRBJ1-2; 9 nucleotides agree with TRBD1. Germline trimming cut 3 bases from V and 3 bases from J; bases unmatched to any gene: 8. This CDR3 has 16 residues. In germline, CDR1 is MNHEY, CDR2 SMNVEV (reference sequence). As DNA, the CDR3 is TGTGCCAGCAGTTTCTTGGGGACAGGGAGTGACTATGGCTACACCTTC. Translating gives CASSFLGTGSDYGYTF.

The chain combines TRBV19 with TRBJ1-3; D is unresolved. V gave up 3 bases and J gave up 7 bases, with 10 bases separating them. The CDR3 has 13 residues. Per germline, CDR1 LNHDA and CDR2 SQIVND (reference sequence). This CDR3 is CASSMEILNTIYF. CDR3 DNA: TGTGCCAGTAGTATGGAAATTCTGAACACCATATATTTT.

The chain links TRBV19 to TRBJ1-1; D remains unclear. The V gene's germline CDR1 is LNHDA and CDR2 SQIVND (reference sequence). The CDR3 runs to 15 residues. The V end lost 4 bases, the J end lost 7 bases, and 19 bases lay between the germline ends. CDR3 loop: CASSNARQGPHEAFF. The DNA of the CDR3 is TGTGCCAGTAGTAACGCTCGCCAAGGGCCCCATGAAGCTTTCTTT.

This chain uses TRBV7-9 with TRBJ2-6; the D gene is possibly TRBD1 (6 bases). The CDR3 runs 19 residues. Per the germline V gene, CDR1 is SEHNR and CDR2 is FQNEAQ (reference sequence). V was shortened by 7 bases and J by 2 bases, with 24 bases between the two germline ends. The DNA for the CDR3 is TGTGCCAGCAACCCCATCGTGGGGGCAGGGGTCCCTGGGGCCAACGTCCTGACTTTC. Translated: CASNPIVGAGVPGANVLTF.

This chain links TRBV19 with TRBJ2-5; 8 nucleotides line up with TRBD2. This CDR3 region has 17 residues. CDR1 is LNHDA and CDR2 is SQIVND in the germline V gene (reference sequence). J was trimmed by 6 bases and V by 2 bases; bases with no gene match: 14. In nucleotides, the CDR3 is TGTGCCAGTAGTATAATGGCGGGGGGCCTGGTTCCCAAGACCCAGTACTTC. It specifies CASSIMAGGLVPKTQYF.

The chain is built from TRBV25-1 and TRBJ2-2; D tentatively reads TRBD1 or TRBD2 (6 bases each). CDR3 length equals 17 residues. Germline V gene sequence: CDR1 MGHDK, CDR2 SYGVNS. Trimming shortened V by 2 bases and J by 3 bases, and 16 bases separated the two germline ends. CDR3 loop: CASSEMGGWMDTGELFF. As DNA, the CDR3 is TGTGCCAGCAGTGAAATGGGGGGCTGGATGGACACCGGGGAGCTGTTTTTT. The full variable domain, completed using reference TRBV25-1 and TRBJ2-2, is EADIYQTPRYLVIGTGKKITLECSQTMGHDKMYWYQQDPGMELHLIHYSYGVNSTEKGDLSSESTVSRIRTEHFPLTLESARPSHTSQYLCASSEMGGWMDTGELFFGEGSRLTVL.

The chain recombines TRBV5-1 with TRBJ2-2; D unresolved. CDR1 is SGHRS and CDR2 is YFSETQ in the germline V gene. The CDR3 contains 13 residues. V was shortened by 0 bases and J by 4 bases, with 4 bases between the two germline ends. The CDR3 spells CASSLAVTGELFF. The CDR3 bases are TGCGCCAGCAGCTTGGCGGTCACCGGGGAGCTGTTTTTT. The whole variable domain, remainder taken from reference TRBV5-1 and TRBJ2-2, is KAGVTQTPRYLIKTRGQQVTLSCSPISGHRSVSWYQQTPGQGLQFLFEYFSETQRNKGNFPGRFSGRQFSNSRSEMNVSTLELGDSALYLCASSLAVTGELFFGEGSRLTVL.

This clone was detected once. The chain uses TRBV18 and TRBJ2-1; D unclear. Trimming pared 6 bases from V and 9 bases from J, leaving 18 bases between. CDR1 and CDR2 (germline): KGHSH, LQKENI. This CDR3 contains 14 residues. The CDR3 DNA is TGTGCCAGCTCCCAAACACGGAGTGACGCTGAGCAGTTCTTC. Protein: CASSQTRSDAEQFF.

This rearrangement joins TRBV7-3 to TRBJ1-1, with 7 bases that match TRBD1. Germline V gene data show CDR1 as SGHTA and CDR2 as FQGTGA. CDR3 length: 16 residues. Germline trimming cut 2 bases from V and 0 bases from J; bases unmatched to any gene: 6. As DNA, the CDR3 is TGTGCCAGCAGCTTATTAGGGGGCCCAATGAACACTGAAGCTTTCTTT. Protein product: CASSLLGGPMNTEAFF.

The chain couples TRBV2 to TRBJ2-2, with 11 nucleotides matching TRBD1. The V gene's germline CDR1 is SNHLY and CDR2 FYNNEI. V shed 4 bases, J shed 6 bases, and the junction held 10 bases outside the gene matches. CDR3 size: 17 residues. CDR3: CASSGTGGAPEAGELFF. The CDR3 DNA reads as TGTGCCAGCAGTGGGACAGGGGGCGCCCCGGAGGCCGGGGAGCTGTTTTTT.